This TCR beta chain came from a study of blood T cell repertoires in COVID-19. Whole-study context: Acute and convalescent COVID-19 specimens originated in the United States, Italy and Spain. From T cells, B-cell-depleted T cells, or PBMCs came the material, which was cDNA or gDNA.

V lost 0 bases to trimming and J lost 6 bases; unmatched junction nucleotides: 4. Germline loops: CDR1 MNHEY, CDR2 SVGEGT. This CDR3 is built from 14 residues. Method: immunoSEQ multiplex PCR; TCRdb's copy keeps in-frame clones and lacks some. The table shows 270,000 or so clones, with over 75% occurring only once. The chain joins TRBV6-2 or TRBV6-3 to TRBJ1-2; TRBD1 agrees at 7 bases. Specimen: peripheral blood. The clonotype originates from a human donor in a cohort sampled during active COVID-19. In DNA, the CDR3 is TGTGCCAGCAGTTACTCGGGCAGGGGGAATGGCTACACCTTC. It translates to CASSYSGRGNGYTF.